This T cell receptor beta chain stems from a study of CD8 T cells in Susac syndrome (dated by TCRdb to the late 2010s). Regarding the study in general: Of the Susac syndrome patients who were sequenced, more than five had clinically active disease and roughly eight were in clinical remission. At the time of blood withdrawal, Susac syndrome patients were either therapy-naive, taking corticosteroids (with some also receiving IVIg), or on IVIg alone. Repertoire sequencing was used to test whether CD8+ T cell activation and differentiation in Susac syndrome was antigen driven. Clonality of the CD8+ T cell repertoire was compared between about a dozen healthy donors, approximately 14 Susac syndrome patients and fewer than 16 multiple sclerosis patients. Study-level results and caveats: The number of individuals in the TCR sequencing and HLA analysis was recognized as being relatively small. Looking at Susac-specific public clones, the researchers identified roughly 17 in the total CD8+ repertoire and roughly 5 in the CD8+ TEMRA repertoire. CD8+ repertoires in Susac syndrome showed clonal expansion, which was highest in CD8+ TEMRA cells and was greater in clinically active patients than in remitting patients.

Details on this clonotype: What antigen it recognizes has not been identified. The record has no base qualities; no much larger clone is one base away.

Peripheral blood CD8+ and CD4+ T cells from healthy donors, Susac syndrome patients and multiple sclerosis patients were profiled using high-throughput TCR beta sequencing. The Susac syndrome patients fulfilled recently defined diagnostic criteria for either definite or probable disease. CD8+ TEMRA cells were enriched by FACS, while bulk CD8+ and CD4+ T cells were purified by magnetic negative isolation. Blood was collected in EDTA tubes and processed within 24 hours, with PBMCs isolated through density gradient centrifugation. PBMCs destined for TCR sequencing were cryopreserved in liquid nitrogen and later thawed in a 37 °C water bath. Purity of sorted or isolated CD4+, CD8+ and CD8+ TEMRA cells was at least 90%. RNA was extracted using the RNeasy kit, and roughly 0.45 to 1 microgram was reverse transcribed with random hexamers. The immunoSEQ multiplex PCR assay, covering 54 Vbeta and 13 Jbeta segments, was used to amplify TCR beta CDR3 regions. PCR amplification bias was corrected by using a synthetic template baseline for primer optimization and computational correction. The source study handled its data this way. Reads were annotated to V, D and J genes according to IMGT and were analyzed with immunoSEQ Analyzer, with only productive sequences retained. To calculate clonality, Shannon entropy was normalized by log2 of the number of productive unique sequences and then subtracted from one. For each patient and control, public and private clones were evaluated among the 100 most prevalent clones. A clone was defined as Susac-specific if it was absent from the healthy and MS cohorts, from over 1,000 published viral clones and from other ImmuneACCESS disease sequences. The public reads were quality trimmed at Q25 with fastp and then assembled into clones with MiXCR by TCRdb, keeping productive beta chains. Every entry covers one CDR3 protein and lists the most common genes and DNA from its rows. These V and J calls derive from TCRdb rather than the authors' analysis. A total of 75,000 to 95,000 distinct CDR3 sequences appear in this sample, approximately 96% of them only once. 0.62% of the sample belongs to the ten largest clones.

Specimen: CD8+ T cells from PBMCs. The TCR originated in a human donor with Susac syndrome.

The CDR3 protein sequence reads: CSAGGQVILSTDTQYF. The nucleotide sequence reads TGCAGTGCCGGGGGACAGGTGATACTAAGCACAGATACGCAGTATTTT. The chain employs TRBV20-1 and TRBJ2-3; 8 junctional bases match TRBD1. The CDR1 and CDR2 encoded by the germline V gene (reference sequence) are DFQATT and SNEGSKA. The germline V and J ends show losses of 6 bases and 0 bases respectively, and no gene match explains 11 bases of the junction. The CDR3 has 16 amino acids, counting the end cysteine and phenylalanine. The retained sequence is limited to the CDR3, 48 bases, with the frame set at the first base.